This T cell receptor (beta chain) was identified during a study of cytomegalovirus exposure and HLA in healthy donors. Study as a whole: A previous analysis identified approximately 120 million unique TCR beta sequences derived from some 200 million T cells.

The CDR3 has 13 residues. Germline values: CDR1 KGHSY, CDR2 FQNENV. Trimming took off 0 bases at V and 5 bases at J, with 7 bases between the two ends. Amplification used 60 Vbeta primers and 13 Jbeta primers. The table came from immunoSEQ multiplex PCR; TCRdb's copy has only in-frame clones and leaves some out. The top ten clones hold approximately 1.3% of a sample with about 110,000 clones, roughly 70% of them seen once. All the people who gave samples were healthy bone marrow donors. This receptor was taken from a man aged 35 to 55 in good health and CMV-seronegative. Sequenced material: PBMCs. V usage is TRBV16 and J usage is TRBJ1-2; D is unclear. CDR3 nucleotide sequence: TGTGCCAGCAGCCAATCTAGAGATTATGGCTACACCTTC. Protein product: CASSQSRDYGYTF.